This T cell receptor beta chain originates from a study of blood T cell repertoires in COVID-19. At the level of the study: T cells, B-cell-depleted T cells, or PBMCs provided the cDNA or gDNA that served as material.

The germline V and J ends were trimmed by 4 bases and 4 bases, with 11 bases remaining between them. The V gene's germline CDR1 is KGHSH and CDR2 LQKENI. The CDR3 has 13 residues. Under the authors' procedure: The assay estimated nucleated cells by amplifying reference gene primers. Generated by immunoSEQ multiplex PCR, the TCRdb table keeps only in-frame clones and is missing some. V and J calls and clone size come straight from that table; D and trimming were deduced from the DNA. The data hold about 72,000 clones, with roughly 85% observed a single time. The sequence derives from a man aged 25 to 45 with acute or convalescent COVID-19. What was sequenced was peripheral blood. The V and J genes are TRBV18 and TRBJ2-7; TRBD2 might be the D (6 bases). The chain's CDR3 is CASSRSGTYEQYF. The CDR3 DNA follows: TGTGCCAGCTCACGATCCGGGACTTACGAGCAGTACTTC.